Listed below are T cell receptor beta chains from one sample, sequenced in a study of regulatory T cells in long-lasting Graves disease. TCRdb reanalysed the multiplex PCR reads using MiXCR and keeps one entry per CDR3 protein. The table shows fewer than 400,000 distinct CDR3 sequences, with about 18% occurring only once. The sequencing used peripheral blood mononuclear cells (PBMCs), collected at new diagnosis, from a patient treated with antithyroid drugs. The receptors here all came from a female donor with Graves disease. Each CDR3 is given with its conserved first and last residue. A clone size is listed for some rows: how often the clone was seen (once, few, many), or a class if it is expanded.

CASSLGTSGTYNEQFF,many,TRBV6-4
CASNQVVGLDGYTF,NA,TRBV4-1
CASNAQGVNEQFF,NA,TRBV5-6
CASSSGRDSLNYGYTF,many,TRBV12-3/TRBV12-4
CASSYADYGYTF,many,TRBV6-2/TRBV6-3
CATSDFPGQGTTYEQYF,NA,TRBV24-1
CSAREVFEGRNTEAFF,many,TRBV20-1
CASSDSAGEGYEQYF,many,TRBV10-2
CATTTGGEQYF,many,TRBV2
CSATGTSGRVAYNEQFF,few,TRBV20-1
CASRNKEETQYF,many,TRBV7-9
CASSYEERVTDTQYF,few,TRBV6-2/TRBV6-3
CASSPGEGADPTDTQYF,many,TRBV7-3
CSVDAVNEQFF,few,TRBV29-1
CASSLDGRSQETQYF,many,TRBV12-3/TRBV12-4
CASSSNRGLLGVGYTF,many,TRBV13
CASSLVSGASGPSLLYEQYF,few,TRBV7-9
CASSLAAIGLAGTYEQYF,many,TRBV7-9
CATSEQGGWDNEQFF,many,TRBV24-1
CASSPRTWGTFTDTQYF,NA,TRBV19
CASSFDRGYSNQPQHF,many,TRBV12-3/TRBV12-4
CASSSRQGHSYEQYF,many,TRBV12-3/TRBV12-4
CASRGSSGHTSYEQYF,NA,TRBV28
CASQGEATNEKLFF,NA,TRBV5-1
CASGLGGLSGNTIYF,many,TRBV12-5
CASSPPSDPTELFF,many,TRBV11-2
CASSLGQGADTEAFF,many,TRBV11-2
CASSQFYNEQFF,medium-sized,TRBV3-1
CASSSSGRYGYTF,many,TRBV12-3/TRBV12-4
CASSLKGPTEGGPYEQYF,few,TRBV5-5
CASSPPWPHGTRNEQYF,many,TRBV7-2
CASKLGRAGGDTQYF,NA,TRBV28
CASSYSGLAGVLYF,many,TRBV6-2/TRBV6-3
CASSLLAATREQYF,NA,TRBV2
CASSETGLDNEQFF,many,TRBV2
CASSAGDRENTEAFF,many,TRBV7-9
CASSSGLAGGPRETQYF,NA,TRBV5-1
CASSDNRNTEAFF,many,TRBV2
CASSYEGSNQPQHF,NA,TRBV7-9